This TCR beta chain was identified in a study of neurological immune-mediated disorders. TCRdb passed the 5' RACE reads through MiXCR, listing each CDR3 protein once. The table lists about 59,000 distinct CDR3 sequences, about 13% of them singletons. Deletions cut 1 base from V and 2 bases from J, with 12 bases between. This CDR3 has 15 amino acids. Germline CDR1 and CDR2: LNHNV and YYDKDF (reference sequence). There are many counts of this clonotype. The sample taken for sequencing was PBMCs. V and J are TRBV15 and TRBJ2-7; D tentatively reads TRBD1 or TRBD2 (5 bases each). This receptor was taken from a woman aged 55-70 years with HTLV-1-associated myelopathy (HAM/TSP). This CDR3 is CATSRARGPTYEQYF. CDR3 DNA sequence: TGTGCCACCAGCAGAGCCCGGGGCCCGACCTACGAGCAGTACTTC.